The source of this TCR beta chain is a study of blood T cell repertoires in COVID-19. For the study at large: The United States, Italy and Spain provided the acute and convalescent COVID-19 samples. In each case, the material was cDNA or gDNA derived from T cells, B-cell-depleted T cells, or PBMCs.

In the original workflow: Counts of nucleated cells, estimated from reference gene primer amplification, were obtained. The repertoire was sequenced with immunoSEQ multiplex PCR; TCRdb's copy has only in-frame clones and lacks some. The DNA gave D and trimming, while V, J and clone size come from that table. The repertoire holds 66,000 or so clones, with around 83% as singletons. V lost 5 bases to trimming and J lost 8 bases; unmatched junction nucleotides: 7. The CDR3 spans 13 residues. Germline V gene lookup returns CDR1 SEHNR and CDR2 FQNEAQ (reference sequence). The chain employs TRBV7-9 and TRBJ2-3; 7 bases are shared with TRBD1. The receptor comes from a man aged 50 or older with active COVID-19. Source material: peripheral blood. The CDR3 region is CASSETGAGTQYF. CDR3 coding DNA: TGTGCCAGCAGCGAAACAGGGGCGGGTACGCAGTATTTT.